Below, 22 T cell receptor beta chains from the same sample are listed, as sequenced in a study of technical replicates of blood from a handful of donors. Method: immunoSEQ multiplex PCR; TCRdb's copy keeps in-frame clones and lacks some. The table records approximately 70,000 clones, 98% of them present only once. Sequenced input: T cells isolated from PBMCs. The receptors come from a human donor in good health.

The J gene is TRBJ2-1, the V gene TRBV5-1, with 8 bases aligning to TRBD2. Germline values: CDR1 SGHRS, CDR2 YFSETQ. The CDR3 spans 14 residues. After removal of 0 bases from V and 9 bases from J, the junction contained 5 bases not matched to a gene. This chain's CDR3 is CASSLASGPSEQFF. CDR3 sequence (DNA): TGCGCCAGCAGCTTGGCTAGCGGGCCGAGTGAGCAGTTCTTC.

The chain couples TRBV4-1 to TRBJ2-3; the D gene is possibly TRBD2 (5 bases). Between the trimmed V and J ends, which lost 1 base and 2 bases, there was a span of 19 bases. CDR1 is MGHRA, CDR2 YSYEKL, per germline. CDR3 length: 18 residues. This CDR3 is CASSQGTEGFVHTDTQYF. As DNA, the CDR3 is TGCGCCAGCAGCCAAGGGACTGAGGGCTTTGTTCACACAGATACGCAGTATTTT.

The genes are TRBV19 and TRBJ1-2, with 11 bases fitting TRBD1. The CDR3 length is 16 residues. Trimming at V came to 10 bases and at J to 7 bases, leaving 17 bases not matched to a gene. Germline assignment: CDR1 LNHDA and CDR2 SQIVND (reference sequence). The CDR3 is CATTRGTGGPLGGYTF. The CDR3 region has the DNA TGTGCCACCACGCGGGGGACAGGGGGTCCTTTGGGTGGCTACACCTTC.

This chain uses TRBV27 with TRBJ1-5, with 7 nucleotides matching TRBD1. V dropped 5 bases and J dropped 2; count of bases not matched to a gene: 0. CDR1 is MNHEY, CDR2 SMNVEV, per germline (reference sequence). This CDR3 is built from 13 residues. CDR3 in amino acids: CASSDRGNQPQHF. Here the CDR3 DNA reads TGTGCCAGCAGTGACAGGGGCAATCAGCCCCAGCATTTT.

The chain combines TRBV18 with TRBJ2-7, with D possibly TRBD2 on 6 matching bases. Deletions cut 2 bases from V and 0 bases from J, with 11 bases between. The CDR3 extends over 15 amino acids. Germline V lookup: CDR1 KGHSH, CDR2 LQKENI. This chain's CDR3 is CASSPGSGLSYEQYF. DNA of the CDR3: TGTGCCAGCTCACCAGGGAGCGGGCTCTCCTACGAGCAGTACTTC. Using reference TRBV18 and TRBJ2-7 for the parts outside the CDR3, the full variable domain is NAGVMQNPRHLVRRRGQEARLRCSPMKGHSHVYWYRQLPEEGLKFMVYLQKENIIDESGMPKERFSAEFPKEGPSILRIQQVVRGDSAAYFCASSPGSGLSYEQYFGPGTRLTVT.

This chain connects TRBV2 to TRBJ2-3; D is unclear. Germline loops: CDR1 SNHLY, CDR2 FYNNEI. CDR3 length: 12 amino acids. V dropped 3 bases and J dropped 7 bases, with 8 bases sitting between them. CDR3 sequence: CASSDAGYTQYF. Here the CDR3 DNA reads TGTGCCAGCAGTGATGCAGGCTATACGCAGTATTTT. Together with reference TRBV2 and TRBJ2-3, the CDR3 gives the full variable domain: EPEVTQTPSHQVTQMGQEVILRCVPISNHLYFYWYRQILGQKVEFLVSFYNNEISEKSEIFDDQFSVERPDGSNFTLKIRSTKLEDSAMYFCASSDAGYTQYFGPGTRLTVL.

The chain has TRBV7-8 and TRBJ1-1, with D uncertain. This CDR3 contains 13 residues. Germline lookup yields CDR1 SGHVS and CDR2 FQNEAQ. Trimming left V 4 bases short and J 2 bases short, with 8 bases between. CDR3 DNA: TGTGCCAGCAGCTACGGTCCCAACACTGAAGCTTTCTTT. Residues: CASSYGPNTEAFF.

The chain carries TRBV6-1 and TRBJ1-6; perhaps TRBD1 as D (6 bases). V lost 4 bases and J 9 bases, leaving 22 bases between the germline ends. This CDR3 has 17 amino acids. CDR1 is MNHNS, CDR2 SASEGT, per germline. The DNA for the CDR3 is TGTGCCAGCAGTGTGCGGGTGAACACAGGGAGTCGTTCACCCCTCCACTTT. Amino acids: CASSVRVNTGSRSPLHF.

The V call is TRBV27, the J call TRBJ2-7, with D maybe TRBD1 (6 bases). Germline V gene lookup returns CDR1 MNHEY and CDR2 SMNVEV (reference sequence). V dropped 3 bases and J dropped 2 bases, with 11 bases sitting between them. This CDR3 region has 14 residues. This CDR3 reads CASSFTGRTYEQYF. As DNA, the CDR3 is TGTGCCAGCAGTTTTACAGGGAGAACCTACGAGCAGTACTTC.

The V gene is TRBV9, the J gene TRBJ2-1, with 9 bases matching TRBD1. Losses at the gene ends were 0 bases for V and 0 bases for J; bases not matched to a gene: 10. CDR1 is SGDLS, CDR2 YYNGEE, per germline. The CDR3 runs to 19 residues. The CDR3 loop is CASSVAPGQGYGSYNEQFF. The CDR3 DNA sequence: TGTGCCAGCAGCGTAGCTCCGGGACAGGGCTACGGCTCCTACAATGAGCAGTTCTTC.

The table lists this clone with a count of one. The J gene is TRBJ2-5, the V gene TRBV5-1; D perhaps matches TRBD1 (8 bases). The germline V gene encodes CDR1 SGHRS and CDR2 YFSETQ. CDR3 size: 16 residues. Trimming pared 4 bases from V and 4 bases from J, leaving 20 bases between. CDR3 DNA sequence: TGCGCCAGCAGCCCCGGACAGGGAGGGACTGGAGAGACCCAGTACTTC. Amino acid sequence: CASSPGQGGTGETQYF.

V usage is TRBV30 and J usage is TRBJ2-2; possible D gene TRBD1, 5 bases. The V and J ends lost 1 base and 7 bases respectively, with 13 bases between them. This CDR3 region has 14 residues. CDR1 is GTSNPN and CDR2 is SVGIG in the germline V gene (reference sequence). The CDR3 region has the DNA TGTGCCTGGAGTGGGGGCGGATCGATCGGGGAGCTGTTTTTT. Its protein is CAWSGGGSIGELFF.

The chain recombines TRBV7-6 with TRBJ2-3; 12 bases fit TRBD2. The CDR3 is 16 residues long. With V trimmed by 5 bases and J by 7 bases, 10 bases remained unmatched. Germline CDR1 and CDR2: SGHVS and FNYEAQ. The CDR3 nucleotides are TGTGCCAGCAGCCAAGCCCTAGCGGGAGGGCCGAATACGCAGTATTTT. Amino acid sequence: CASSQALAGGPNTQYF. Combining the CDR3 with reference TRBV7-6 and TRBJ2-3 gives the whole variable domain GAGVSQSPRYKVTKRGQDVALRCDPISGHVSLYWYRQALGQGPEFLTYFNYEAQQDKSGLPNDRFSAERPEGSISTLTIQRTEQRDSAMYRCASSQALAGGPNTQYFGPGTRLTVL.

This sequence joins TRBV6-4 and TRBJ1-6, with D possibly matching TRBD1 (5 bases). The germline gives CDR1 MRHNA, CDR2 SNTAGT. The CDR3 extends over 15 amino acids. The V and J ends lost 2 bases and 0 bases respectively, with 5 bases between them. In DNA, the CDR3 is TGTGCCAGCAGTGACGACAGCTCCTATAATTCACCCCTCCACTTT. Protein sequence: CASSDDSSYNSPLHF.

This chain connects TRBV28 to TRBJ1-5; 8 bases are a match to TRBD1. CDR3 length: 17 amino acids. Germline V gene lookup returns CDR1 MDHEN and CDR2 SYDVKM. V lost 7 bases and J lost 1; bases outside the gene matches: 12. CDR3 sequence reads: CASTSPRDRLSNQPQHF. CDR3 bases: TGTGCCAGCACCTCTCCCCGGGACAGGTTGAGCAATCAGCCCCAGCATTTT.

The J gene is TRBJ2-3, the V gene TRBV7-8, with 10 nucleotides matching TRBD2. This CDR3 is built from 18 residues. CDR1 is SGHVS, CDR2 FQNEAQ, per germline. With V trimmed by 0 bases and J by 4 bases, 10 bases remained unmatched. The CDR3 reads CASSLAPLRAGGPDTQYF. CDR3 in DNA: TGTGCCAGCAGCTTAGCCCCGTTAAGAGCGGGGGGGCCAGATACGCAGTATTTT.

The rearrangement links TRBV5-1 to TRBJ2-7; 9 bases are a match to TRBD1. CDR1 and CDR2 from the germline V gene are SGHRS and YFSETQ. V shed 0 bases, J shed 6 bases, and the junction held 4 bases outside the gene matches. This CDR3 has 14 amino acids. The CDR3 reads CASSLADRGGEQYF. The DNA of the CDR3 is TGCGCCAGCAGCTTGGCCGACAGGGGGGGCGAGCAGTACTTC.

The genes are TRBV27 and TRBJ2-7; 7 nucleotides match TRBD1. J lost 2 bases, V lost 5 bases, and 12 bases had no gene match. This CDR3 comprises 16 residues. The germline V gene encodes CDR1 MNHEY and CDR2 SMNVEV (reference sequence). CDR3 loop: CASSIPLPTGPYEQYF. The CDR3 bases are TGTGCCAGCAGTATACCATTACCGACAGGGCCCTACGAGCAGTACTTC.

This chain joins TRBV7-9 and TRBJ2-1, with no clear D. V was clipped by 6 bases and J by 7 bases, with 13 bases between them. The CDR3 runs 13 residues. The germline CDR1 and CDR2 sequences are SEHNR and FQNEAQ (reference sequence). In DNA, the CDR3 is TGTGCCAGCAGAACCGGCCTGAGGAATGAGCAGTTCTTC. Its translation is CASRTGLRNEQFF.

The genes are TRBV7-6 and TRBJ2-7, with a tentative D call TRBD1 (6 bases). Trimming removed 5 bases at V and 3 bases at J, with 11 bases between. Germline V gene sequence: CDR1 SGHVS, CDR2 FNYEAQ. The CDR3 is 13 amino acids. In DNA, the CDR3 is TGTGCCAGCAGCGCCCGGGACAACTACGAGCAGTACTTC. Its translation: CASSARDNYEQYF.

The chain combines TRBV7-6 with TRBJ2-5; tentative D call: TRBD2 (6 bases). Trimming pared 2 bases from V and 3 bases from J, leaving 10 bases between. Germline lookup yields CDR1 SGHVS and CDR2 FNYEAQ. The CDR3 has 14 residues. This chain's CDR3 is CASSLRWGEETQYF. The CDR3 nucleotides are TGTGCCAGCAGCTTAAGGTGGGGGGAAGAGACCCAGTACTTC.

CDR3 loop: CSVEDIKQSGGEKLFF. The CDR3 nucleotides read TGCAGCGTTGAAGATATAAAGCAATCCGGTGGTGAAAAACTGTTTTTT. The chain recombines TRBV29-1 with TRBJ1-4; D is undetermined. The ends were cut back, 0 bases at V and 7 bases at J, with 18 bases in the middle. Germline-derived CDR1 and CDR2 are SQVTM and ANQGSEA. CDR3 length: 16 residues.